This T cell receptor (beta chain) was identified in a study of blood T cell repertoires in COVID-19. Background on the study: Collection of acute and convalescent COVID-19 samples took place in the United States, Italy and Spain.

Those enrolled, adults aged roughly 18 to 100 years, came from about two dozen US areas. With V trimmed by 0 bases and J by 5 bases, 5 bases remained unmatched. CDR1 and CDR2 (germline): SGHNT, YYREEE (reference sequence). The CDR3 runs 15 residues. Original processing notes: The authors estimated nucleated cell counts from reference gene primer amplification. Here immunoSEQ multiplex PCR was the method, and the copy in TCRdb shows in-frame clones only, minus some. Clonal size and the V and J genes are those of that table, whereas D and trimming came from the DNA. This sample has approximately 200,000 clones, with 80% to 90% found just once.

What was sequenced was PBMCs or T cells enriched from blood (not recorded which). This sequence was found in a woman younger than 35 in a cohort exposed to, infected with or recovered from COVID-19 (not recorded which). The chain has TRBV5-4 and TRBJ2-1, with TRBD2 identical over 7 bases. The CDR3 protein is CASSLELAPHNEQFF. CDR3 DNA: TGTGCCAGCAGCTTGGAACTAGCGCCTCACAATGAGCAGTTCTTC.